The 3 T cell receptor beta chains below all came from one sample that was sequenced in a study of blood T cell repertoires in COVID-19. Clones were read by immunoSEQ multiplex PCR, and TCRdb kept only the in-frame ones, dropping some. The data contain some 520,000 clones, roughly nine tenths of them seen just once; the ten biggest clones take up about 1%. Sequenced material: peripheral blood. These receptors all come from a man in his late teens or twenties with COVID-19, enrolled during active disease.

The rearrangement joins TRBV11-2 to TRBJ2-5; TRBD2 might be the D (5 bases). Germline CDR1 and CDR2: SGHAT and FQNNGV. The V and J ends lost 2 bases and 7 bases respectively, with 20 bases between them. The CDR3 runs 16 residues. CDR3 coding DNA: TGTGCCAGCAGCTTAACCGCTGAGACCTCACGGGGGACCCAGTACTTC. It encodes CASSLTAETSRGTQYF.

The rearrangement uses TRBV6-1 and TRBJ2-3, with 7 nucleotides matching TRBD2. With V trimmed by 4 bases and J by 0 bases, 10 bases remained unmatched. The CDR3 extends over 17 amino acids. Germline V gene sequence: CDR1 MNHNS, CDR2 SASEGT. The DNA of the CDR3 is TGTGCCAGCAGTGGGCGGGGGAGAAACGGGAGCACAGATACGCAGTATTTT. Amino acids: CASSGRGRNGSTDTQYF.

The chain joins TRBV12-5 to TRBJ2-3; 7 nucleotides line up with TRBD2. The germline V gene has CDR1 LGHNT and CDR2 FRNRAP. The CDR3 is made up of 16 amino acids. Trimming removed 5 bases from V and 0 bases from J; junction bases left unmatched: 8. The DNA of the CDR3 is TGTGCTAGTGGTGGGACTATGGCGGCTAGCACAGATACGCAGTATTTT. Its protein product is CASGGTMAASTDTQYF.